The clone carrying this T cell receptor (beta chain) was seen a single time. Its antigen is unidentified. Expressed TCRB transcripts were sequenced after all isolated RNA was converted to cDNA. The method was immunoSEQ multiplex PCR; TCRdb's version includes in-frame clones alone and lacks a portion of them. The sample has under 450,000 clones, around 15% seen once; the top ten hold 0.019%. The data stem from a study of beta chain features in type 1 diabetes. Overall study context: When patients were set against healthy donors, age, gender and cell yields were similar. Study-level findings and limits: Among patients with Type 1 diabetes, TCRB CDR3s were moderately but significantly shorter in every one of the four CD4+ subsets. The study found fewer insertions and more deletions at VDJ junctions in type 1 diabetes patients.

The germline V gene encodes CDR1 SGHTA and CDR2 FQGNSA. The CDR3 has 17 residues. The V and J ends lost 2 bases and 2 bases, in that order; junction bases with no gene match: 7. Specimen: naive CD4+ T cells from blood. The clonotype comes from a woman between 18 and 29 years old in good health. The gene calls are TRBV7-2 and TRBJ2-1; 9 bases are a match to TRBD2. In nucleotides, the CDR3 is TGTGCCAGCAGCTTATACCAGACTAGCGGTGCCTACAATGAGCAGTTCTTC. Its protein is CASSLYQTSGAYNEQFF.